This TCR beta chain comes out of a study of shared clonotypes between healthy human individuals. Every contributor of samples was a Caucasian grown-up residing in Nashville, Tennessee. Only in-frame clones appear in the TCRdb table, and some are missing; sequencing was by immunoSEQ multiplex PCR. Among fewer than 600,000 clones listed, more than 65% were seen once. Germline V lookup: CDR1 SGHRS, CDR2 YFSETQ. Trimming pared 4 bases from V and 1 base from J, leaving 14 bases between. There are 15 residues in the CDR3. Sequenced input: PBMCs. The chain links TRBV5-1 to TRBJ1-1; D remains unclear. The receptor was isolated from a woman in her thirties or forties in good health. Some clones in this sample may be carry-over from other donors' samples. The CDR3, as DNA: TGCGCCAGCAGCCCCGGCGGATACGAGAACACTGAAGCTTTCTTT. Its translation: CASSPGGYENTEAFF.